These 19 T cell receptor beta chains originate from one sample sequenced in a study of T cells in Graves' hyperthyroidism and ophthalmopathy. There were TCR beta CDR3 regions amplified from RNA transcripts. Using the HTBI primer set, a first-round RT-PCR was run on the TCR CDR3. A single record per CDR3 protein comes from TCRdb applying MiXCR to the multiplex PCR reads. The sample holds roughly 700,000 distinct CDR3 sequences; under 45% are singletons and the top ten take roughly 30%. Sequenced input: blood. The receptors were sampled from a middle-aged woman with Graves' hyperthyroidism.

This clonotype was seen a handful of times. The chain carries TRBV20-1 and TRBJ2-2; the D gene is possibly TRBD1 (5 bases). Per germline, CDR1 DFQATT and CDR2 SNEGSKA (reference sequence). This CDR3 has 14 amino acids. The ends were cut back, 6 bases at V and 6 bases at J, with 17 bases in the middle. For the CDR3, the DNA is TGCAGTGCGGAGCCAGGGATAGGGGCCGGGGAGCTGTTTTTT. Translating it yields CSAEPGIGAGELFF.

The rearrangement joins TRBV29-1 to TRBJ2-5; a weak D match, TRBD2 (6 bases). The CDR3 sequence is 11 residues long. Per germline, CDR1 SQVTM and CDR2 ANQGSEA. Trimming left V 8 bases short and J 4 bases short, with 11 bases between. DNA of the CDR3: TGCAGCTTAAGGAGGGGAGAGACCCAGTACTTC. Protein product: CSLRRGETQYF. Combining the CDR3 with reference TRBV29-1 and TRBJ2-5 gives the whole variable domain SAVISQKPSRDICQRGTSLTIQCQVDSQVTMMFWYRQQPGQSLTLIATANQGSEATYESGFVIDKFPISRPNLTFSTLTVSNMSPEDSSIYLCSLRRGETQYFGPGTRLLVL.

This clonotype occurred a few times. The chain links TRBV20-1 to TRBJ2-5; 10 bases agree with TRBD2. The CDR3 extends over 13 amino acids. Trimming cost V 4 bases and J 4 bases; bases outside gene matches: 3. Looked up from germline, CDR1 is DFQATT and CDR2 is SNEGSKA (reference sequence). Written as DNA, the CDR3 is TGCAGTGCTATGGGACTAGCGATAGAGACCCAGTACTTC. Translating it yields CSAMGLAIETQYF.

This clonotype was detected a few times. The chain employs TRBV7-2 and TRBJ2-2; no clear D gene. Trimming pared 1 base from V and 0 bases from J, leaving 6 bases between. CDR1 SGHTA and CDR2 FQGNSA come from the germline V gene. This CDR3 is 15 amino acids long. The CDR3 DNA sequence: TGTGCCAGCAGCTTAGTTGGGACGAACACCGGGGAGCTGTTTTTT. Protein product: CASSLVGTNTGELFF. Complete variable domain (other parts from reference TRBV7-2 and TRBJ2-2): GAGVSQSPSNKVTEKGKDVELRCDPISGHTALYWYRQSLGQGLEFLIYFQGNSAPDKSGLPSDRFSAERTGGSVSTLTIQRTQQEDSAVYLCASSLVGTNTGELFFGEGSRLTVL.

This clonotype was counted many times. The junction does not match germline at one end; this may be a read error. The chain recombines TRBV7-7 with TRBJ2-5; D is uncertain. The germline V gene has CDR1 SSHAT and CDR2 FNYEAQ (reference sequence). There are 15 residues in the CDR3. Here the CDR3 reads CASSLCPGCQETQYF. The CDR3 DNA sequence: TGTGCTAGCAGCTTATGCCCGGGCTGCCAAGAGACCCAGTACTTC.

This clonotype was counted many times. The CDR3 nucleotides are TGCGCCAGCAGCAAGGGCAGGACCTATAATTCACCCCTCCACTTT. It is translated as CASSKGRTYNSPLHF. The rearrangement uses TRBV10-2 and TRBJ1-6; D is unresolved. Germline CDR1 WSHSY, CDR2 SAAADI. The CDR3 has 15 residues. V was pared by 6 bases and J by 2 bases, with 11 bases between.

V is TRBV7-2 and J is TRBJ1-1; D may be TRBD1 (5 bases). The CDR3 totals 16 residues. The germline V gene has CDR1 SGHTA and CDR2 FQGNSA. Trimming removed 1 base at V and 1 base at J, with 13 bases between. The CDR3 region has the DNA TGTGCCAGCAGCTTAGTCGGAGGGGCGGGGAACACTGAAGCTTTCTTT. Amino acids: CASSLVGGAGNTEAFF.

In its sample, this clonotype was seen many times. The genes are TRBV24-1 and TRBJ2-5; 7 bases fit TRBD2. Trimming removed 0 bases from V and 5 bases from J; junction bases left unmatched: 17. Germline CDR1 KGHDR, CDR2 SFDVKD. The CDR3 loop spans 19 amino acids. CDR3 DNA sequence: TGTGCCACCAGTGATTTGGGCACCCCGGGACTATCGAGGCCTGAGACCCAGTACTTC. Protein sequence: CATSDLGTPGLSRPETQYF.

This clonotype was seen once. V is TRBV25-1 and J is TRBJ1-3; D unresolved. The CDR3 extends over 13 amino acids. Germline-derived CDR1 and CDR2 are MGHDK and SYGVNS. Trimming cost V 6 bases and J 0 bases, with 6 bases left between them. This CDR3 reads CASRPPSGNTIYF. CDR3 nucleotide sequence: TGTGCCAGCAGGCCCCCCTCTGGAAACACCATATATTTT.

This clonotype was found many times. CDR3 coding DNA: TGCGCCAGCAGCCAAGATGGGGCGAACACCGGGGAGCTGTTTTTT. Translation: CASSQDGANTGELFF. The V gene is TRBV4-3, the J gene TRBJ2-2, with D unclear. Trimming shortened V by 0 bases and J by 0 bases, and 5 bases separated the two germline ends. This CDR3 region has 15 residues. Germline lookup yields CDR1 LGHNA and CDR2 YSLEER.

The rearrangement joins TRBV4-3 to TRBJ1-1; maybe TRBD1 (5 bases). The CDR3 extends over 15 amino acids. The germline CDR1 and CDR2 sequences are LGHNA and YSLEER. Trimming took off 1 base at V and 3 bases at J, with 12 bases between the two ends. In nucleotides, the CDR3 is TGCGCCAGCAGCCAAGGCACTCGGGGGTACACTGAAGCTTTCTTT. Amino acids: CASSQGTRGYTEAFF.

V usage is TRBV6-2 or TRBV6-3 and J usage is TRBJ1-5; no clear D. This CDR3 has 13 residues. V was cut by 2 bases and J by 6 bases, with 8 bases left in between. Germline CDR1 and CDR2: MNHEY and SVGEGT. The CDR3 bases are TGTGCCAGCAGTTACGTGGGCAGTCAGCCCCAGCATTTT. Amino acid sequence: CASSYVGSQPQHF.

Comment on this clonotype: This sequence may be a read error, since a much larger clone differs from it by one base. The CDR3 protein is CASSPTAPYEQYF. CDR3 sequence (DNA): TGTGCCAGCAGCCCGACCGCCCCCTACGAGCAGTACTTC. This sequence joins TRBV12-3 or TRBV12-4 and TRBJ2-7, with D uncertain. Trimming left V 6 bases short and J 2 bases short, with 11 bases between. The CDR3 extends over 13 amino acids.

V usage is TRBV7-2 and J usage is TRBJ1-5, with D perhaps TRBD1 (6 bases). This CDR3 region has 14 residues. The germline V gene has CDR1 SGHTA and CDR2 FQGNSA. Trimming took 11 bases from V and 1 from J, leaving 15 bases between them. The CDR3 spells CAWSAQGSNQPQHF. CDR3 bases: TGTGCCTGGAGCGCCCAGGGGAGCAATCAGCCCCAGCATTTT.

This clonotype has at least ten counts. This chain uses TRBV9 with TRBJ1-4; TRBD1 aligns across 8 bases. Losses at the gene ends were 8 bases for V and 8 bases for J; bases not matched to a gene: 11. CDR1 and CDR2 (germline): SGDLS, YYNGEE. The CDR3 covers 14 residues. CDR3 sequence: CASSAGQGGEKLFF. The DNA of the CDR3 is TGTGCCAGTAGTGCCGGACAGGGAGGCGAAAAACTGTTTTTT.

Comment on this clonotype: The junction departs from the called germline gene at one end, perhaps through a read error. This chain links TRBV7-9 with TRBJ1-4, with D unresolved. Germline values: CDR1 SEHNR, CDR2 FQNEAQ (reference sequence). This CDR3 spans 14 amino acids. The CDR3 coding sequence is TGCGCCAGCAGCCGAGGACCTCTCCGGGAAAAACTGTTTTTT. It encodes CASSRGPLREKLFF.

This clonotype occurred a few times. The V gene is TRBV3-1, the J gene TRBJ2-7, with 11 bases fitting TRBD2. This CDR3 is built from 15 residues. The V and J ends lost 4 bases and 0 bases, in that order; junction bases with no gene match: 2. Looked up from germline, CDR1 is LGHDT and CDR2 is YNNKEL (reference sequence). The CDR3, as DNA: TGTGCCAGCAGCCGTGGACTAGCGGGCTCCTACGAGCAGTACTTC. This sequence encodes CASSRGLAGSYEQYF.

This clonotype was counted at least ten times. This chain joins TRBV2 and TRBJ1-1, with D possibly matching TRBD1 (5 bases). Between the trimmed V and J ends, which lost 6 bases and 1 base, there was a span of 15 bases. The germline V gene has CDR1 SNHLY and CDR2 FYNNEI. The CDR3 contains 15 residues. CDR3 protein: CASRTRGSGNTEAFF. DNA for the CDR3: TGTGCCAGCAGGACGCGGGGGTCGGGGAACACTGAAGCTTTCTTT. The variable domain in full, with the rest retrieved from reference TRBV2 and TRBJ1-1, is EPEVTQTPSHQVTQMGQEVILRCVPISNHLYFYWYRQILGQKVEFLVSFYNNEISEKSEIFDDQFSVERPDGSNFTLKIRSTKLEDSAMYFCASRTRGSGNTEAFFGQGTRLTVV.

J is TRBJ1-4 and V is TRBV5-1, with D maybe TRBD1 (5 bases). Germline-derived CDR1 and CDR2 are SGHRS and YFSETQ. The CDR3 is 15 amino acids. Trimming removed 0 bases at V and 8 bases at J, with 14 bases between. CDR3 loop: CASSLVGTESEKLFF. The CDR3 DNA follows: TGCGCCAGCAGCTTGGTTGGGACGGAGAGCGAAAAACTGTTTTTT. Using reference TRBV5-1 and TRBJ1-4 for the parts outside the CDR3, the full variable domain is KAGVTQTPRYLIKTRGQQVTLSCSPISGHRSVSWYQQTPGQGLQFLFEYFSETQRNKGNFPGRFSGRQFSNSRSEMNVSTLELGDSALYLCASSLVGTESEKLFFGSGTQLSVL.